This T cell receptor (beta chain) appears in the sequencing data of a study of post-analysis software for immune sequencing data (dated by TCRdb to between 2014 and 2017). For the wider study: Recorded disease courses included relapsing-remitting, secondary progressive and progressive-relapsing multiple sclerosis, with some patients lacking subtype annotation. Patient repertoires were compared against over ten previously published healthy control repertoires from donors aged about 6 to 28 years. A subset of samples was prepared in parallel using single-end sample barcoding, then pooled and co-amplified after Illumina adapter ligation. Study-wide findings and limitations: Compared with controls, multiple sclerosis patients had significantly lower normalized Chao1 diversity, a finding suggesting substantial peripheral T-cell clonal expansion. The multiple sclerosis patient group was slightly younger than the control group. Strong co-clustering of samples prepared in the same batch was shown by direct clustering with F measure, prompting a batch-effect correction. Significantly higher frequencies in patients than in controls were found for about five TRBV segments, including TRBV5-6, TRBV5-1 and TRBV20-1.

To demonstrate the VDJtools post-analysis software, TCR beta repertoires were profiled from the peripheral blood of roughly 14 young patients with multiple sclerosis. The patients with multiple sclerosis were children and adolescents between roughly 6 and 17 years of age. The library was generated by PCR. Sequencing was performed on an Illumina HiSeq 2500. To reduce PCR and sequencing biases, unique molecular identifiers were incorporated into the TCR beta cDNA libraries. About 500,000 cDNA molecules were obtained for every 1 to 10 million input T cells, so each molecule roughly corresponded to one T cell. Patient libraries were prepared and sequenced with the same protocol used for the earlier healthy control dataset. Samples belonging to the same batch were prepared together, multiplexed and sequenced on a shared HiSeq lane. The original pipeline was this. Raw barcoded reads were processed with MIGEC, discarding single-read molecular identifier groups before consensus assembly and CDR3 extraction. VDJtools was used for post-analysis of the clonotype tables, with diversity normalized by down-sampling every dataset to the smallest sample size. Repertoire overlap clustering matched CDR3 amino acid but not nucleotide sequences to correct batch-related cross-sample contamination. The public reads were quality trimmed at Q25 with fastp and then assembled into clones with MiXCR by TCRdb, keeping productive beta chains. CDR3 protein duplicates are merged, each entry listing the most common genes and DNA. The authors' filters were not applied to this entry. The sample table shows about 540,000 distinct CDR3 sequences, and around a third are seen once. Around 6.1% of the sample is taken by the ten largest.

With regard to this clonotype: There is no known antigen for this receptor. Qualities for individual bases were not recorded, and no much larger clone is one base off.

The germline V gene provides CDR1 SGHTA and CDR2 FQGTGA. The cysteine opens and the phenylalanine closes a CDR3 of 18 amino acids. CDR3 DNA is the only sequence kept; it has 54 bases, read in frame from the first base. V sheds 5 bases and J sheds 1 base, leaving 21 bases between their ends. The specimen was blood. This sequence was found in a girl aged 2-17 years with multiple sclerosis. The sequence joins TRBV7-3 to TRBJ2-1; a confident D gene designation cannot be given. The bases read TGTGCCAGCAGCCACCCCTCTATCGGGCTTGGTTCCTACAATGAGCAGTTCTTC. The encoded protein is CASSHPSIGLGSYNEQFF. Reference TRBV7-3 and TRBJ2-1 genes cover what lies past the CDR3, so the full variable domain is GAGVSQTPSNKVTEKGKYVELRCDPISGHTALYWYRQSLGQGPEFLIYFQGTGAADDSGLPNDRFFAVRPEGSVSTLKIQRTERGDSAVYLCASSHPSIGLGSYNEQFFGPGTRLTVL.